Sequencing of this TCR beta chain was carried out in a study of cytomegalovirus exposure and HLA in healthy donors. The CDR3 has 13 amino acids. Germline loops: CDR1 SGHTA, CDR2 FQGTGA. The PCR made use of 60 Vbeta and 13 Jbeta primers. Sequencing was performed with immunoSEQ multiplex PCR; in TCRdb, only in-frame clones are kept and a portion is missing. Found here are under 200,000 clones, more than 80% of them singletons; the top ten hold around 1.9%. Notes on the study in general: TRBV6-2, TRBV6-3 and some other V segments were unresolvable in 87-base-pair reads. The majority of TCR sequences were rare, yet some public TCRs appeared in many donors.

About this clone: Its antigen is currently unknown.

Source material: PBMCs. This TCR was sampled from a woman between 18 and 30 years old in good health and CMV-seronegative. The chain links TRBV7-3 to TRBJ2-5; TRBD2 aligns across 7 bases. The J call could be wrong; TRBJ2-7 is a better fit for the DNA end. CDR3 sequence reads: CASSFGGFDEQYF. The CDR3 DNA follows: TGTGCCAGCAGCTTCGGGGGGTTCGACGAGCAGTACTTC.